In this sample, the clone carrying this T cell receptor (beta chain) turned up a few times. Its specificity is not known. No donor was unhealthy or non-Caucasian. CDR3 length: 16 residues. Trimming removed 0 bases from V and 1 base from J, with 11 bases in between. Per the germline V gene, CDR1 is MNHEY and CDR2 is SVGEGT. The data are from a study of identical twins. The study, taken as a whole, reports: Out-of-frame TCR alpha sharing in monozygotic twins exceeded recombination model predictions. Low generation-probability sequences were in excess among twin-shared out-of-frame alpha sequences.

In TCRdb, the 5' RACE reads were re-called with MiXCR into one record per CDR3 protein. The data contain approximately 1.8 million distinct CDR3 sequences, 25% to 35% of them seen just once; the ten biggest clones take up over 0.25%. The specimen sequenced was cord blood. The receptor was derived from a newborn girl in good health. This chain connects TRBV6-2 or TRBV6-3 to TRBJ2-3; D is possibly TRBD2 (6 bases). CDR3 in amino acids: CASSYSPGGGTDTQYF. The CDR3 DNA reads TGTGCCAGCAGTTACTCCCCGGGCGGGGGCACAGATACGCAGTATTTT.